This T cell receptor (beta chain) stems from a study of CD4 T cells in relation to SARS-CoV-2 and coronaviruses. Study-wide background: Of the patients, under 10 were male, 4 female, two Hispanic. The HLA restriction of the shared crossreactive spike epitopes was mapped.

About this clone: What it binds is not known.

Uncultured naive and memory CD4+ T cells supplied DNA for deep TCR-beta sequencing. Produced via immunoSEQ multiplex PCR; TCRdb's table is partial and in-frame only. Of 35,000 to 40,000 clones detected, approximately 83% appear once; the ten largest clones hold around 3.3%. The study's findings and limits: Compared with monoreactive clones, crossreactive clones showed significantly weaker SARS-CoV-2 expansion.

CDR3 length: 13 amino acids. V was pared by 8 bases and J by 8 bases, with 21 bases between. The germline gives CDR1 SQVTM, CDR2 ANQGSEA. The chain is built from TRBV29-1 and TRBJ1-2; a possible D gene is TRBD1 (5 bases). Sequenced input: memory CD4+ T cells from PBMCs. The origin of this receptor is an adult with COVID-19. CDR3 protein: CSSRRGGNEGYTF. The DNA of the CDR3 is TGCAGCTCCCGCCGGGGGGGGAATGAGGGCTACACCTTC.